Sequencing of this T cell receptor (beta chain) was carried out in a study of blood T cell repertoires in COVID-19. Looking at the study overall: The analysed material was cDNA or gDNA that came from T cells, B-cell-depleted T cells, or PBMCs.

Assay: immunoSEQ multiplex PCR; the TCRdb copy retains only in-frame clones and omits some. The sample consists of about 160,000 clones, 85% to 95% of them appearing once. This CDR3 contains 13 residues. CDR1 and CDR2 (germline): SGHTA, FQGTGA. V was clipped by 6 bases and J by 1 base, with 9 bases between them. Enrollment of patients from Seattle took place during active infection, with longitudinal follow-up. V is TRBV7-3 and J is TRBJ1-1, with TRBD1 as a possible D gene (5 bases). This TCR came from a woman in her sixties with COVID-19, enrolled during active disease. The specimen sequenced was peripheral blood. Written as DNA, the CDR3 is TGTGCCAGCAGACAAGACAGGAACACTGAAGCTTTCTTT. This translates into CASRQDRNTEAFF.